A single sample gave rise to the 28 T cell receptor beta chains below, sequenced in a study of glioma-infiltrating T cells. The iRepertoire nested amplicon-rescue multiplex PCR amplified TCR alpha and beta CDR3s from RNA. One entry per CDR3 protein results from TCRdb running MiXCR on the multiplex PCR reads. Of 400,000 or so distinct CDR3 sequences detected, 41% appear once; the ten largest clones hold 12%. Sequenced: glioma tissue, nonneoplastic brain tissue, or PBMCs (not recorded which). These TCRs come from a human donor with low-grade glioma or glioblastoma, undergoing nonglioma brain surgery, or in good health (not recorded which).

There are many counts of this clonotype. The V and J genes are TRBV6-1 and TRBJ2-3; D is perhaps TRBD1 (6 bases). The CDR3 is 15 residues long. The V end was cut by 6 bases, the J end by 6 bases, with 19 bases between. The germline gives CDR1 MNHNS, CDR2 SASEGT. The CDR3 sequence: CASSTTGSRGDTQYF. The CDR3 nucleotides read TGTGCCAGCAGCACGACAGGCTCCAGAGGGGATACGCAGTATTTT.

The J gene is TRBJ1-1, the V gene TRBV19; unclear D gene. There are 16 residues in the CDR3. Germline CDR1 is LNHDA and CDR2 is SQIVND (reference sequence). V dropped 6 bases and J dropped 1 base, with 18 bases sitting between them. The CDR3 is CASSLPGRGPNTEAFF. The CDR3 DNA sequence: TGTGCCAGTAGCCTTCCCGGGCGGGGTCCGAACACTGAAGCTTTCTTT. The full variable domain, in which reference TRBV19 and TRBJ1-1 provide the parts outside the CDR3, is DGGITQSPKYLFRKEGQNVTLSCEQNLNHDAMYWYRQDPGQGLRLIYYSQIVNDFQKGDIAEGYSVSREKKESFPLTVTSAQKNPTAFYLCASSLPGRGPNTEAFFGQGTRLTVV.

The CDR3 DNA follows: TGTGCCAGCAGCTTCTATGGGACAGGCCGAGCCAAAAACATTCAGTACTTC. Its protein is CASSFYGTGRAKNIQYF. This chain links TRBV28 with TRBJ2-4, with TRBD1 matching over 8 bases. V gave up 6 bases and J gave up 0 bases; unmatched junction bases: 10. The CDR3 covers 17 residues. From germline, CDR1 is MDHEN and CDR2 SYDVKM.

This clonotype showed up many times. The rearrangement links TRBV6-1 to TRBJ1-5, with D maybe TRBD1 (6 bases). Germline values: CDR1 MNHNS, CDR2 SASEGT. The CDR3 has 14 amino acids. Trimming shortened V by 10 bases and J by 3 bases, and 16 bases separated the two germline ends. The CDR3 is CAIREGGVNQPQHF. CDR3 bases: TGTGCCATCCGTGAGGGGGGAGTCAATCAGCCCCAGCATTTT.

This clonotype was observed once. The junction departs from germline at one end; a sequencing error may be responsible. This sequence joins TRBV15 and TRBJ2-1; D perhaps matches TRBD1 (5 bases). The V gene's germline CDR1 is LNHNV and CDR2 YYDKDF (reference sequence). The length of the CDR3 is 15 residues. The CDR3 region has the DNA TGTGCCACCAGCAGAGCTACAGGATATTACAATGAGAAGTTCTTC. Its protein product is CATSRATGYYNEKFF.

Worth noting for this clonotype: A much larger clonotype is one base distant, so this may be a read error. The chain carries TRBV27 and TRBJ2-5, with 8 bases that match TRBD1. The J call may be incorrect, as the DNA end agrees better with TRBJ2-1. In germline, CDR1 is MNHEY, CDR2 SMNVEV (reference sequence). The CDR3 is 14 residues long. CDR3 DNA: TGTGCCAGCAGTCTCGACAGGGGTTCCAATGTGCAGTTCTTC. The encoded protein is CASSLDRGSNVQFF.

At least ten counts were recorded for this clonotype. This sequence joins TRBV28 and TRBJ2-1, with 13 bases identical to TRBD2. Per the germline V gene, CDR1 is MDHEN and CDR2 is SYDVKM. This CDR3 has 15 amino acids. V shed 6 bases, J shed 5 bases, and the junction held 4 bases outside the gene matches. In nucleotides, the CDR3 is TGTGCCAGCAGCTTAGGACTAGCGGGAGACAATGAGCAGTTCTTC. Protein sequence: CASSLGLAGDNEQFF.

This clonotype has at least ten counts. The chain couples TRBV6-6 to TRBJ1-3; D is uncertain. V lost 0 bases to trimming and J lost 0 bases, with 12 bases between them. CDR3 length: 17 residues. CDR1 is MNHNY, CDR2 SVGAGI, per germline (reference sequence). CDR3 region: CASSYSGRTYSGNTIYF. CDR3 sequence (DNA): TGTGCCAGCAGTTACTCCGGGCGGACTTACTCTGGAAACACCATATATTTT.

This clonotype was recorded at least ten times. The chain is built from TRBV27 and TRBJ2-7, with TRBD2 identical over 10 bases. This CDR3 region has 15 residues. CDR1 MNHEY and CDR2 SMNVEV come from the germline V gene (reference sequence). With V trimmed by 5 bases and J by 2 bases, 6 bases remained unmatched. The CDR3 region is CASSILAGEPYEQYF. In nucleotides, the CDR3 is TGTGCCAGCAGTATTCTAGCGGGAGAGCCCTACGAGCAGTACTTC.

This clonotype came up many times. The V gene is TRBV6-1, the J gene TRBJ2-1; D is uncertain. The CDR3 is 17 residues long. CDR1 is MNHNS and CDR2 is SASEGT in the germline V gene. Trimming removed 6 bases from V and 12 bases from J, with 30 bases in between. Here the CDR3 reads CASRTSGPSSPDPMQFF. CDR3 nucleotide sequence: TGTGCCAGCAGAACTTCCGGGCCCTCCTCTCCCGACCCCATGCAGTTCTTC.

At least ten counts were recorded for this clonotype. V is TRBV4-2 and J is TRBJ2-2; 13 bases agree with TRBD2. CDR1 is LGHNA and CDR2 is YNFKEQ in the germline V gene. This CDR3 has 19 amino acids. V shed 4 bases and J 0 bases; nucleotides not matched to a gene: 8. The DNA for the CDR3 is TGTGCCAGCAGCCCCTGGCGACTAGCGGGAGGCTCGAACACCGGGGAGCTGTTTTTT. This sequence encodes CASSPWRLAGGSNTGELFF.

In this sample, this clonotype turned up a few times. This CDR3 reads CASSPGGRVPEKLFF. The CDR3 DNA is TGTGCCAGCAGCCCTGGAGGGAGGGTCCCTGAAAAACTGTTTTTT. J is TRBJ1-4 and V is TRBV7-9; D is unclear. Germline V gene data show CDR1 as SEHNR and CDR2 as FQNEAQ (reference sequence). This CDR3 has 15 residues. V was cut by 5 bases and J by 7 bases, with 17 bases left in between.

This clonotype was recorded a few times. V gene TRBV24-1 combines with J gene TRBJ2-1; 9 bases are shared with TRBD2. The CDR3 has 18 residues. CDR1 KGHDR and CDR2 SFDVKD come from the germline V gene. V was clipped by 0 bases and J by 4 bases; unmatched bases: 9. CDR3 sequence (DNA): TGTGCCACCAGTGATTTGGGGCTCCTAGCGGGACTGTACAATGAGCAGTTCTTC. This translates into CATSDLGLLAGLYNEQFF.

This clonotype was seen many times. The V and J genes are TRBV7-6 and TRBJ2-3; D is uncertain. This CDR3 has 13 residues. CDR1 is SGHVS, CDR2 FNYEAQ, per germline. Trimming left V 5 bases short and J 7 bases short, with 13 bases between. CDR3 sequence (DNA): TGTGCCAGCAGCGCTCGCACTATGAATACGCAGTATTTT. This sequence encodes CASSARTMNTQYF.

This clonotype was observed at least ten times. The rearrangement joins TRBV6-1 to TRBJ2-7; 8 positions agree with TRBD1. The CDR3 contains 13 residues. Trimming took 6 bases from V and 3 from J; bases not matched to a gene: 4. CDR1 is MNHNS, CDR2 SASEGT, per germline. The CDR3 is CASSPTGGYEQYF. The CDR3 coding sequence is TGTGCCAGCAGCCCAACAGGGGGCTACGAGCAGTACTTC.

The rearrangement joins TRBV7-6 to TRBJ2-7; 13 bases map to TRBD2. The CDR3 sequence is 17 residues long. V lost 1 base to trimming and J lost 2 bases; unmatched junction nucleotides: 5. Germline CDR1 reads SGHVS; CDR2 reads FNYEAQ. CDR3 in DNA: TGTGCCAGCAGCTTAGTAGGGGGACTAGCGGGGACCTACGAGCAGTACTTC. Translating gives CASSLVGGLAGTYEQYF.

The chain carries TRBV9 and TRBJ1-5, with D possibly TRBD1 on 6 matching bases. The V gene's germline CDR1 is SGDLS and CDR2 YYNGEE. Trimming shortened V by 3 bases and J by 5 bases, and 12 bases separated the two germline ends. The CDR3 has 14 residues. The CDR3 DNA reads TGTGCCAGCAGCGAGGGGGAGGAATATCAGCCCCAGCATTTT. It codes for CASSEGEEYQPQHF.

The rearrangement uses TRBV29-1 and TRBJ2-1; weak D call: TRBD2 (5 bases). The germline V gene has CDR1 SQVTM and CDR2 ANQGSEA. The length of the CDR3 is 14 residues. Trimming left V 5 bases short and J 5 bases short, with 16 bases between. The CDR3 loop is CSVSSRLRDNEQFF. In DNA form, the CDR3 reads TGCAGCGTTTCCTCTAGGCTGCGGGACAATGAGCAGTTCTTC.

To note about this clonotype: This may stem from a read error, because a much larger clone lies one nucleotide away. The V and J genes are TRBV6-1 and TRBJ2-3, with 10 bases identical to TRBD2. Germline V gives CDR1 MNHNS, CDR2 SASEGT. The V and J ends lost 7 bases and 5 bases, in that order; junction bases with no gene match: 15. The CDR3 runs 17 residues. The CDR3 reads CASTGLTSGKAKDTQYF. Here the CDR3 DNA reads TGTGCCAGCACCGGACTCACTAGCGGGAAGGCGAAAGATACGCAGTATTTT.

V usage is TRBV4-1 and J usage is TRBJ1-2; D remains unclear. This CDR3 is built from 14 residues. Between the trimmed V and J ends, which lost 5 bases and 9 bases, there was a span of 19 bases. Germline V gives CDR1 MGHRA, CDR2 YSYEKL. This CDR3 is CASSYAVTPVSYTF. The CDR3 bases are TGCGCCAGCAGCTATGCCGTGACCCCTGTGAGCTACACCTTC.

This clonotype was seen more than once but under ten times. This chain uses TRBV28 with TRBJ2-7; 10 bases line up with TRBD1. Trimming removed 4 bases from V and 4 bases from J; junction bases left unmatched: 10. Germline V gene lookup returns CDR1 MDHEN and CDR2 SYDVKM. The CDR3 loop spans 16 amino acids. In nucleotides, the CDR3 is TGTGCCAGCAGTTCCTACCGGGACAGGGGAATATACGAGCAGTACTTC. Translated, it gives CASSSYRDRGIYEQYF.

A word on this clonotype: This sequence may be a read error, since a much larger clone differs from it by one base. This is likely a read error, given that the CDR3 carries no conserved phenylalanine or tryptophan at its end. This chain joins TRBV4-2 and TRBJ1-1; TRBD1 might be the D (5 bases). V lost 1 base, J lost 4 bases, and 22 bases lay in between. Germline values: CDR1 LGHNA, CDR2 YNFKEQ. The CDR3 runs to 18 residues. CDR3 sequence: CASSQGNVAAQRGTEAFL. The CDR3 DNA follows: TGTGCCAGCAGCCAAGGAAATGTGGCAGCTCAAAGGGGCACTGAAGCTTTCCTT.

This clonotype was seen at least ten times. The V call is TRBV20-1, the J call TRBJ1-2, with D tentatively TRBD1 (6 bases). Germline loops: CDR1 DFQATT, CDR2 SNEGSKA (reference sequence). The V and J ends lost 5 bases and 6 bases respectively, with 16 bases between them. This CDR3 has 13 amino acids. The CDR3 here is CSAPTGPLNGYTF. CDR3 in DNA: TGCAGTGCTCCGACAGGCCCCCTCAATGGCTACACCTTC.

This clonotype was seen repeatedly, ten times or more. The chain has TRBV28 and TRBJ1-1, with D unclear. CDR3 length equals 11 residues. V lost 2 bases and J 7 bases, leaving 5 bases between the germline ends. Germline lookup yields CDR1 MDHEN and CDR2 SYDVKM. The CDR3 protein is CASSLRFEAFF. The CDR3 DNA sequence: TGTGCCAGCAGTTTACGTTTTGAAGCTTTCTTT.

At least ten counts were recorded for this clonotype. The chain joins TRBV27 to TRBJ2-7; D unclear. V gave up 3 bases and J gave up 0 bases, with 9 bases separating them. Per germline, CDR1 MNHEY and CDR2 SMNVEV (reference sequence). The CDR3 contains 14 residues. For the CDR3, the DNA is TGTGCCAGCAGTTTTAAAGTAAACTCCTACGAGCAGTACTTC. It translates to CASSFKVNSYEQYF.

As concerns this clonotype: This sequence may be a read error, since a much larger clone differs from it by one base. The J gene is TRBJ2-7, the V gene TRBV20-1; TRBD1 is a possible D gene (6 bases). Germline V gene sequence: CDR1 DFQATT, CDR2 SNEGSKA (reference sequence). This CDR3 region has 14 residues. V was clipped by 7 bases and J by 1 base, with 17 bases between them. The chain's CDR3 is CSDPDARGSYEQYF. The DNA of the CDR3 is TGCAGTGATCCTGACGCGAGGGGGTCCTACGAGCAGTACTTC.

In its sample, this clonotype was seen many times. The chain uses TRBV15 and TRBJ2-5; TRBD1 matches at 7 bases. Trimming cost V 5 bases and J 3 bases; bases outside gene matches: 9. CDR1 and CDR2 (germline): LNHNV, YYDKDF (reference sequence). CDR3 length: 15 amino acids. CDR3 residues: CATSRRPGTEETQYF. The CDR3, as DNA: TGTGCCACCAGCCGCAGACCCGGGACAGAAGAGACCCAGTACTTC.

The chain recombines TRBV27 with TRBJ2-2; 11 bases align to TRBD1. This CDR3 has 16 amino acids. Unmatched junction bases numbered 3, after V lost 1 base and J lost 5 bases. The germline V gene has CDR1 MNHEY and CDR2 SMNVEV (reference sequence). This CDR3 is CASSLYGTGGTGELFF. The DNA of the CDR3 is TGTGCCAGCAGTTTATATGGGACAGGGGGAACCGGGGAGCTGTTTTTT.